Detailed here is one T cell receptor (beta chain). Method: immunoSEQ multiplex PCR; TCRdb's copy keeps in-frame clones and lacks some. The sample consists of about 58,000 clones, more than 85% of them appearing once. This specimen comes from a study of PD-1 blockade in classical Hodgkin lymphoma. The germline V and J ends were trimmed by 2 bases and 0 bases, with 26 bases remaining between them. Germline assignment: CDR1 SGHRS and CDR2 YFSETQ. The CDR3 runs 20 residues. After autologous stem cell transplantation all patients relapsed, and prior brentuximab vedotin exposure differed between cohorts. This specimen consisted of peripheral blood mononuclear cells (PBMCs), obtained before the second cycle of nivolumab. The chain joins TRBV5-1 to TRBJ2-5, with a weak D call TRBD1 (6 bases). The source is a human donor with classical Hodgkin lymphoma. In DNA, the CDR3 is TGCGCCAGCAGCTTAGGAGACCAGGGGACCACCATCCGCTACCAAGAGACCCAGTACTTC. It yields the protein CASSLGDQGTTIRYQETQYF.